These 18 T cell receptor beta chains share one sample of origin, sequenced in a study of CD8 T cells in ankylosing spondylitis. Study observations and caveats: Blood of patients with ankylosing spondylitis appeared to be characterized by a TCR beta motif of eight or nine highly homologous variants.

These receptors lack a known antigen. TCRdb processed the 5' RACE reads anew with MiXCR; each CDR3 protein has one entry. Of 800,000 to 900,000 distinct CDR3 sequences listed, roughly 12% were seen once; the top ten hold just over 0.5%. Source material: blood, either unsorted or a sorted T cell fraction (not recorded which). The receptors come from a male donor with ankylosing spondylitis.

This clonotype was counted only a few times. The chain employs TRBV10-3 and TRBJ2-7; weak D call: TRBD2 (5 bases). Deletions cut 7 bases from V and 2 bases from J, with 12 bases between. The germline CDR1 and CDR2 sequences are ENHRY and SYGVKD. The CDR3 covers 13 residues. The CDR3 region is CAITPGVTYEQYF. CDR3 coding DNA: TGTGCCATCACCCCCGGGGTAACCTACGAGCAGTACTTC.

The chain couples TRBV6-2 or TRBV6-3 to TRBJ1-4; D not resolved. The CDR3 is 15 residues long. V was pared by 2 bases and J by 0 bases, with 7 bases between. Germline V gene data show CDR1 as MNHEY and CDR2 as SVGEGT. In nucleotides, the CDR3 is TGTGCCAGCAGTTACCGGCCAGCAACTAATGAAAAACTGTTTTTT. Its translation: CASSYRPATNEKLFF.

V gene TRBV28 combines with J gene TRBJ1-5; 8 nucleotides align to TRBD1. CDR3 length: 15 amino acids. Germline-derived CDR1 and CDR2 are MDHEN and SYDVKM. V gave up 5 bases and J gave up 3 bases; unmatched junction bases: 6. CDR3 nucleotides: TGTGCCAGCAGTCCAGGGGGCGAGTACAATCAGCCCCAGCATTTT. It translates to CASSPGGEYNQPQHF.

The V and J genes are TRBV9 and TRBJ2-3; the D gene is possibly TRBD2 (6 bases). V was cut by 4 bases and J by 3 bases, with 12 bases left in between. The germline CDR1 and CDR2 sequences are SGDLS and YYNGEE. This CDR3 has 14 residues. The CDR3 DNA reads TGTGCCAGCAGCCCTCTAGCGTTTACAGATACGCAGTATTTT. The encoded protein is CASSPLAFTDTQYF.

CDR3 protein: CAISESGSTEAFF. CDR3 bases: TGTGCCATCAGTGAGTCCGGGAGCACTGAAGCTTTCTTT. The chain has TRBV10-3 and TRBJ1-1, with no clear D. Germline V CDR1 and CDR2: ENHRY, SYGVKD. Trimming shortened V by 0 bases and J by 4 bases, and 6 bases separated the two germline ends. The CDR3 contains 13 residues.

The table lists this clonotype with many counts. The CDR3 spells CASSLSRRTGGYF. CDR3 DNA: TGTGCCAGCAGCTTATCCCGGAGGACTGGGGGGTATTTT. V and J are TRBV7-9 and TRBJ1-3; D is perhaps TRBD1 (5 bases). CDR3 length: 13 amino acids. V was shortened by 2 bases and J by 16 bases, with 18 bases between the two germline ends. Germline V lookup: CDR1 SEHNR, CDR2 FQNEAQ (reference sequence). Complete variable domain (other parts from reference TRBV7-9 and TRBJ1-3): DTGVSQNPRHKITKRGQNVTFRCDPISEHNRLYWYRQTLGQGPEFLTYFQNEAQLEKSRLLSDRFSAERPKGSFSTLEIQRTEQGDSAMYLCASSLSRRTGGYFGEGSWLTVV.

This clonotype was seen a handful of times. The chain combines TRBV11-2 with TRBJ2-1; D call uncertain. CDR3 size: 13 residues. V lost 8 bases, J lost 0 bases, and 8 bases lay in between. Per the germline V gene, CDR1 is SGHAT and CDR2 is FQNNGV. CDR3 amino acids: CASHRVSYNEQFF. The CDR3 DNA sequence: TGTGCCAGCCACCGGGTCTCCTACAATGAGCAGTTCTTC.

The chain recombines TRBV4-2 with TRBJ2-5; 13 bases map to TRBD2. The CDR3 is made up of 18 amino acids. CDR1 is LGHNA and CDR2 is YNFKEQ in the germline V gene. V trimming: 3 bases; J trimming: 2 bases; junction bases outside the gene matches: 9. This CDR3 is CASSHPRTSGRGQETQYF. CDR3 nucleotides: TGTGCCAGCAGCCACCCCAGGACTAGCGGGAGAGGTCAAGAGACCCAGTACTTC.

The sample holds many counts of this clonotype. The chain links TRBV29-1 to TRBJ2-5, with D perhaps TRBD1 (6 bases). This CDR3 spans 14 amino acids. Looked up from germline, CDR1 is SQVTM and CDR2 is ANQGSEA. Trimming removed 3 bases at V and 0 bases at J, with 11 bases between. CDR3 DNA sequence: TGCAGCGTTGACCTCGACAGGTACCAAGAGACCCAGTACTTC. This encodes CSVDLDRYQETQYF.

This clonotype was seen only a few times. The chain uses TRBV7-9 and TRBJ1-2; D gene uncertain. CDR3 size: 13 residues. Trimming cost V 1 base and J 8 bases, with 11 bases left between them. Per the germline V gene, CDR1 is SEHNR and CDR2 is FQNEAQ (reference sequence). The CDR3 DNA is TGTGCCAGCAGCTTAGTCGGGCAGGAAGGCTACACCTTC. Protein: CASSLVGQEGYTF. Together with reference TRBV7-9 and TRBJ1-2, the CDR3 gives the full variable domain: DTGVSQNPRHKITKRGQNVTFRCDPISEHNRLYWYRQTLGQGPEFLTYFQNEAQLEKSRLLSDRFSAERPKGSFSTLEIQRTEQGDSAMYLCASSLVGQEGYTFGSGTRLTVV.

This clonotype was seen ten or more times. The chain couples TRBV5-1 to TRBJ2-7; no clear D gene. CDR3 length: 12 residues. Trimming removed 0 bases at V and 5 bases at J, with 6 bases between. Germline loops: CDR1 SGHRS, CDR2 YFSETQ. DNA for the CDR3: TGCGCCAGCAGCTTGGTGGGTAACGAGCAGTACTTC. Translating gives CASSLVGNEQYF.

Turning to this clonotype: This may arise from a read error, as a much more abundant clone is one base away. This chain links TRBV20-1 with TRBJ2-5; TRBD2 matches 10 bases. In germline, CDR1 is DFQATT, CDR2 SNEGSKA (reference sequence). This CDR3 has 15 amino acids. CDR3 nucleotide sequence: TGCTGTGCTAGAGACCCTCGGACTAGCGGCGAGACCCAGTACTTC. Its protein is CCARDPRTSGETQYF.

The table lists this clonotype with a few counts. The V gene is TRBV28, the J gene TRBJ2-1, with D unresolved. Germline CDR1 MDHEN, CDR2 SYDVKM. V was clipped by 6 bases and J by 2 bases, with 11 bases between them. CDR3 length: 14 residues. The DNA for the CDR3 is TGTGCCAGCAGACAGCTAGGCCCCTACAATGAGCAGTTCTTC. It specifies CASRQLGPYNEQFF.

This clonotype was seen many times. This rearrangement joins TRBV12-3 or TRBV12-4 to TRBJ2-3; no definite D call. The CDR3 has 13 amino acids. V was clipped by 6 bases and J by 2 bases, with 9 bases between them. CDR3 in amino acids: CASSLTYTDTQYF. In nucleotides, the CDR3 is TGTGCCAGCAGCCTTACCTACACAGATACGCAGTATTTT.

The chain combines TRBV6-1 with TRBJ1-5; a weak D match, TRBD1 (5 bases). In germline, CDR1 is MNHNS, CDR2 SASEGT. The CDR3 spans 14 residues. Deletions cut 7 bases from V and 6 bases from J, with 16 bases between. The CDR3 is CASTPRRGGQPQHF. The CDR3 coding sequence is TGTGCCAGCACCCCGAGGAGGGGAGGTCAGCCCCAGCATTTT.

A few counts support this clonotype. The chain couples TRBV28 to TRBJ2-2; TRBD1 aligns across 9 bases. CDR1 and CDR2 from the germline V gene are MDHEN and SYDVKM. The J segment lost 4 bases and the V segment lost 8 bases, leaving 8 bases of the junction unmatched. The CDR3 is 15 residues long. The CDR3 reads CASVGQGGSTGELFF. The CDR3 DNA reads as TGTGCCAGCGTGGGACAGGGAGGATCCACCGGGGAGCTGTTTTTT.

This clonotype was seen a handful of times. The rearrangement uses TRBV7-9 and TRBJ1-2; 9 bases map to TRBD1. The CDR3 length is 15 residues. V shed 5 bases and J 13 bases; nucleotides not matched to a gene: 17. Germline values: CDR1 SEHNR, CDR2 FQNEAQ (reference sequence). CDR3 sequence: CASSTNTGTGYRRTF. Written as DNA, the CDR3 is TGTGCCAGCAGCACCAATACCGGGACAGGGTATAGGCGCACCTTC.

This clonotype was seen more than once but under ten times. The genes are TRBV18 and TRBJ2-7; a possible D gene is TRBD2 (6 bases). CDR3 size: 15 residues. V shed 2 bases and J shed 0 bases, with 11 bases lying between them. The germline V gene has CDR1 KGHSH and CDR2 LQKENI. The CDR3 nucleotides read TGTGCCAGCTCACCAGCTAGCGTTGACTCCTACGAGCAGTACTTC. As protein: CASSPASVDSYEQYF. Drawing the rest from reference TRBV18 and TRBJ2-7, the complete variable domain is NAGVMQNPRHLVRRRGQEARLRCSPMKGHSHVYWYRQLPEEGLKFMVYLQKENIIDESGMPKERFSAEFPKEGPSILRIQQVVRGDSAAYFCASSPASVDSYEQYFGPGTRLTVT.